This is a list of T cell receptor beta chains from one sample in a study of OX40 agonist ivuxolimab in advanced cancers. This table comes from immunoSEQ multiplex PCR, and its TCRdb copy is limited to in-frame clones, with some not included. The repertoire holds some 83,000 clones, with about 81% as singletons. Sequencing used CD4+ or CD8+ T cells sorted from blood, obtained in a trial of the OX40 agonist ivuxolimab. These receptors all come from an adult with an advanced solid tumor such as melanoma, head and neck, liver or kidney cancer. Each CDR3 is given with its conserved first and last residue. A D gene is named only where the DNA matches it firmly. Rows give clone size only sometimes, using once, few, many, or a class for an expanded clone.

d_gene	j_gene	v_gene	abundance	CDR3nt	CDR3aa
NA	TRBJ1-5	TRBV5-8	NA	TGTGCCAGCAGCTTGATCCCCTTCAGTAATCAGCCCCAGCATTTT	CASSLIPFSNQPQHF
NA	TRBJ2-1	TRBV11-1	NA	TGTGCCAGCAGCTTAAACCGCCGGGGTCATGGGGAGCAGTTCTTC	CASSLNRRGHGEQFF
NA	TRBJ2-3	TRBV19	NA	TGTGCCAGTAGGAGGACAGCCCACACAGATACGCAGTATTTT	CASRRTAHTDTQYF
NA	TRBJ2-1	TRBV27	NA	TGTGCCAGCATTCTTCAGAGTGGCCGGGGTGAGCAGTTCTTC	CASILQSGRGEQFF
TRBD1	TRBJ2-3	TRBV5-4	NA	TGTGCCAGCAGCTTCGACAGGGGTCGCACAGATACGCAGTATTTT	CASSFDRGRTDTQYF
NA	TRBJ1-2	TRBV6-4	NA	TGTGCCAGCAGTCCGGGACACAATAACTATGGCTACACCTTC	CASSPGHNNYGYTF
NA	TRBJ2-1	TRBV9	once	TGTGCCAGCAGCGTAGATCCAGCGACGAACTCCTACAATGAGCAGTTCTTC	CASSVDPATNSYNEQFF
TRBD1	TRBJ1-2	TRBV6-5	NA	TGTGCCAGCAGTTACTCGGGACAGGGGGCGCGGTGCACCTTC	CASSYSGQGARCTF
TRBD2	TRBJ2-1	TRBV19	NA	TGTGCCAGTAGTTTAGCGGGAGAATCGGGAACTGAGCAGTTCTTC	CASSLAGESGTEQFF
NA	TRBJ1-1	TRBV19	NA	TGTGCCAGTAGGAGCAGTCAAGCTTTCTTT	CASRSSQAFF
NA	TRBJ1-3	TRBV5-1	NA	TGCGCCAGCAGCTTGGCGGGGGGAATCTCTGGAAACACCATATATTTT	CASSLAGGISGNTIYF
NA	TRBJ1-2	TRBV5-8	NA	TGTGCCAGCAGCTTGGGAGACCTTGGCTACACCTTC	CASSLGDLGYTF
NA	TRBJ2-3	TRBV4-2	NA	TGTGCCAGCAGCCAATTTGGGGGAGACCCCCCAGATACGCAGTATTTT	CASSQFGGDPPDTQYF
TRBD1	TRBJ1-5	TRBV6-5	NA	TGTGCCAGCAGTTCTGATCGGACAGGGTGGGAGCCCCAGCATTTT	CASSSDRTGWEPQHF
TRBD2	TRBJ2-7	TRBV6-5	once	TGTGCCAGCAGTCTAGGACTAGCCAGGGAGCAGTACTTC	CASSLGLAREQYF
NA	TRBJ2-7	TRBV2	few	TGTGCCAGCAGTGTCCCAGGAGTCTACGAGCAGTACTTC	CASSVPGVYEQYF
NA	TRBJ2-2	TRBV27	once	TGTGCCAGCAGTTCTAGGGGTATGAGCCGGGCGAACACCGGGGAGCTGTTTTTT	CASSSRGMSRANTGELFF
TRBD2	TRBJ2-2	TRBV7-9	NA	TGTGCCAGCAGCTTTACGGGGGGCACCGGGGAGCTGTTTTTT	CASSFTGGTGELFF
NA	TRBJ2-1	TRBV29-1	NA	TGCAGCGTCCCCAGAGGGAGCCTTAGGGGTAATGAGCAGTTCTTC	CSVPRGSLRGNEQFF
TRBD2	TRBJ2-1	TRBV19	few	TGTGCCAGTAGTCGCCGAGGGGCGGGAGGGTACAATGAGCAGTTCTTC	CASSRRGAGGYNEQFF
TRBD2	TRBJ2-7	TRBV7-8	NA	TGTGCCAGCACCTCCGGGACTAGCGGGACCGAGCAGTACTTC	CASTSGTSGTEQYF